The entry that follows covers one T cell receptor beta chain sequence. The antigen remains undetermined. Library preparation (for TCRbeta) was performed with unique molecular identifiers. TCRdb re-derived calls from the PCR reads in MiXCR, one entry per CDR3 protein. The sample holds about 110,000 distinct CDR3 sequences, over 9% seen once. This entry comes from a study of T-cell reconstitution after alpha-beta-depleted transplantation in children. General observations from the study: Several hundred expanded graft clones reportedly gave rise to the alpha-beta T cells present about two months after transplant. When one year had passed after transplant, most T-cell counts and diversity came from newly produced T cells.

V lost 2 bases, J lost 8 bases, and 4 bases stayed unmatched. The CDR3 loop spans 13 amino acids. Germline assignment: CDR1 PRHDT and CDR2 FYEKMQ (reference sequence). This sequence originates from a boy between 2 and 10 years old with acute lymphoblastic leukemia, due to receive a stem cell transplant. V usage is TRBV13 and J usage is TRBJ1-1; 8 bases align to TRBD1. The sequencing here drew on PBMCs, taken before TCRalphabeta/CD19-depleted stem cell transplant. This chain's CDR3 is CASSLQGAGEAFF. The CDR3, as DNA: TGTGCCAGCAGCTTACAGGGGGCCGGAGAAGCTTTCTTT.